This T cell receptor beta chain was recovered during a study of Graves' ophthalmopathy and Graves' hyperthyroidism. Study-wide background: The term stable hyperthyroidism indicated an absence of ophthalmopathy within 18 months of follow-up.

Beta-chain TCR CDR3 regions were amplified from RNA transcripts. HTBI primers primed a first-round RT-PCR, and a second-round multiplex PCR followed. TCRdb independently ran MiXCR on the multiplex PCR reads; one entry per CDR3 protein. Here the sample spans around 1,200,000 distinct CDR3 sequences, about 35% being singletons. General observations from the study: The majority of expanded thyroid clonotypes above 0.001 frequency also occurred in blood.

This clonotype was seen a few times. Its antigen is not known. The sample taken for sequencing was peripheral blood or thyroid tissue (not recorded which). The receptor was isolated from an adult man with Graves' hyperthyroidism.

CDR3 residues: CASSQLTGYTGELFF. In DNA, the CDR3 is TGCGCCAGCAGCCAATTGACAGGGTACACCGGGGAGCTGTTTTTT. V usage is TRBV4-1 and J usage is TRBJ2-2, with 7 bases lining up with TRBD1. Looked up from germline, CDR1 is MGHRA and CDR2 is YSYEKL. Losses at the gene ends were 2 bases for V and 3 bases for J; bases not matched to a gene: 3. The CDR3 spans 15 residues.